Presented here are 25 T cell receptor beta chains from one specimen sequenced in a study of cytomegalovirus exposure and HLA in healthy donors. The PCR employed 60 Vbeta primers together with 13 Jbeta primers. The table came from immunoSEQ multiplex PCR; TCRdb's copy has only in-frame clones and leaves some out. The sample lists roughly 38,000 clones; roughly 76% were seen once. Source material: PBMCs. These receptors were taken from a woman under 40 in good health and CMV-seropositive.

The chain recombines TRBV10-3 with TRBJ1-2; TRBD1 aligns across 9 bases. The CDR3 loop spans 13 amino acids. The germline V gene encodes CDR1 ENHRY and CDR2 SYGVKD. The trim removed 4 bases at V and 5 bases at J, leaving 2 bases unmatched. The CDR3 is CAISGDRAYGYTF. The CDR3 nucleotides read TGTGCCATCAGTGGGGACAGGGCATATGGCTACACCTTC.

The rearrangement uses TRBV4-1 and TRBJ1-1; 8 bases match TRBD1. The V and J ends lost 1 base and 4 bases, in that order; junction bases with no gene match: 8. Germline assignment: CDR1 MGHRA and CDR2 YSYEKL. The length of the CDR3 is 16 residues. The CDR3 protein is CASSQAKTGDSTEAFF. The CDR3 coding sequence is TGCGCCAGCAGCCAAGCGAAGACAGGGGATAGCACTGAAGCTTTCTTT.

This rearrangement joins TRBV28 to TRBJ2-7, with D possibly matching TRBD1 (6 bases). The V and J ends lost 5 bases and 3 bases respectively, with 14 bases between them. Germline CDR1 reads MDHEN; CDR2 reads SYDVKM. The CDR3 sequence is 14 residues long. In nucleotides, the CDR3 is TGTGCCAGCAGTAACCGGGGACACTTCTACGAGCAGTACTTC. The encoded protein is CASSNRGHFYEQYF.

The CDR3 coding sequence is TGTGCCAGCAGTTGGAGGACAGGGGCCTACAATGAGCAGTTCTTC. Protein: CASSWRTGAYNEQFF. The chain uses TRBV6-5 and TRBJ2-1; 9 nucleotides align to TRBD1. CDR1 MNHEY and CDR2 SVGAGI come from the germline V gene. The CDR3 is 15 amino acids. Losses at the gene ends were 4 bases for V and 2 bases for J; bases not matched to a gene: 3.

This chain connects TRBV7-9 to TRBJ1-1; D is unclear. Trimming removed 4 bases at V and 0 bases at J, with 6 bases between. Germline V lookup: CDR1 SEHNR, CDR2 FQNEAQ (reference sequence). The CDR3 has 13 amino acids. The CDR3 is CASSSLMNTEAFF. The CDR3 DNA sequence: TGTGCCAGCAGCTCGTTAATGAACACTGAAGCTTTCTTT.

Notes on this clone: Sequence at one end of the junction differs from germline and may be a read error. The chain carries TRBV7-9 and TRBJ1-1; D is perhaps TRBD1 (6 bases). This CDR3 has 13 amino acids. Germline V gives CDR1 SEHNR, CDR2 FQNEAQ (reference sequence). The CDR3 DNA reads TGTTCCAGCAGCGGACGAGGGGGGGTAGAAGCTTTCTTT. This sequence encodes CSSSGRGGVEAFF.

This clone has only a few counts. The chain couples TRBV27 to TRBJ2-1; D perhaps matches TRBD1 (6 bases). The V and J ends lost 2 bases and 5 bases respectively, with 22 bases between them. This CDR3 spans 18 amino acids. Germline V gene data show CDR1 as MNHEY and CDR2 as SMNVEV (reference sequence). Here the CDR3 DNA reads TGTGCCAGCAGTTTAACCCCCCGTATGGCAGGGGTAAACAATGAGCAGTTCTTC. Translating it yields CASSLTPRMAGVNNEQFF.

This clone has more than one count but fewer than ten. The chain is built from TRBV5-1 and TRBJ2-2; D unclear. Germline lookup yields CDR1 SGHRS and CDR2 YFSETQ. The CDR3 has 14 amino acids. Trimming cost V 0 bases and J 4 bases, with 7 bases left between them. DNA for the CDR3: TGCGCCAGCAGCTTGGATTCGGGCACCGGGGAGCTGTTTTTT. Translation gives CASSLDSGTGELFF.

J is TRBJ2-1 and V is TRBV5-6, with 7 bases that match TRBD1. CDR1 is SGHDT, CDR2 YYEEEE, per germline. The CDR3 extends over 13 amino acids. After removal of 4 bases from V and 4 bases from J, the junction contained 2 bases not matched to a gene. DNA for the CDR3: TGTGCCAGCAGCCGGGACAGATACAATGAGCAGTTCTTC. It encodes CASSRDRYNEQFF.

The J gene is TRBJ2-5, the V gene TRBV5-5, with D maybe TRBD2 (6 bases). V was cut by 0 bases and J by 1 base, with 7 bases left in between. Germline CDR1 SGHKS, CDR2 YYEKEE (reference sequence). This CDR3 spans 14 amino acids. For the CDR3, the DNA is TGTGCCAGCAGCTTGGCCGGGAGCCAAGAGACCCAGTACTTC. Its protein is CASSLAGSQETQYF.

With respect to this clone: The germline gene is not matched at one end of the junction; a read error may be the cause. The J gene is TRBJ2-7, the V gene TRBV6-5, with 8 bases matching TRBD1. From germline, CDR1 is MNHEY and CDR2 SVGAGI. The CDR3 is 13 amino acids. CDR3 sequence reads: CASCYTGGYEQYF. The DNA of the CDR3 is TGCGCCAGCTGTTACACAGGGGGCTACGAGCAGTACTTC.

J is TRBJ1-2 and V is TRBV28; tentatively, D is TRBD1 (6 bases). CDR3 length: 13 amino acids. The V end lost 6 bases, the J end lost 3 bases, and 11 bases lay between the germline ends. From germline, CDR1 is MDHEN and CDR2 SYDVKM. The CDR3 nucleotides read TGTGCCAGCAGCCCAGGGGCGGACTATGGCTACACCTTC. This codes for CASSPGADYGYTF.

This clone has just one count. The V call is TRBV11-2, the J call TRBJ1-2; 8 positions match TRBD1. Germline trimming cut 3 bases from V and 1 base from J; bases unmatched to any gene: 7. The germline CDR1 and CDR2 sequences are SGHAT and FQNNGV. CDR3 length equals 16 residues. CDR3 sequence (DNA): TGTGCCAGCAGCTTCCTAGGGACAGGAGATAACTATGGCTACACCTTC. Translation: CASSFLGTGDNYGYTF.

The genes are TRBV9 and TRBJ2-1, with D tentatively TRBD2 (6 bases). This CDR3 has 15 residues. The V end lost 0 bases, the J end lost 0 bases, and 7 bases lay between the germline ends. Germline V CDR1 and CDR2: SGDLS, YYNGEE. The CDR3 is CASSVDSGSYNEQFF. For the CDR3, the DNA is TGTGCCAGCAGCGTAGATAGCGGCTCCTACAATGAGCAGTTCTTC.

This clone was counted between two and nine times. The V call is TRBV28, the J call TRBJ1-5; D may be TRBD1 (6 bases). The length of the CDR3 is 15 residues. Germline V gene sequence: CDR1 MDHEN, CDR2 SYDVKM. V lost 1 base and J 5 bases, leaving 12 bases between the germline ends. The CDR3 region is CASSLFGGAHQPQHF. The CDR3, as DNA: TGTGCCAGCAGTTTATTTGGGGGGGCTCATCAGCCCCAGCATTTT.

V is TRBV18 and J is TRBJ1-1; TRBD1 agrees at 7 bases. Germline assignment: CDR1 KGHSH and CDR2 LQKENI. With V trimmed by 5 bases and J by 4 bases, 4 bases remained unmatched. This CDR3 has 13 residues. CDR3 amino acids: CASSSDRVTEAFF. CDR3 in DNA: TGTGCCAGCTCATCCGACAGGGTCACTGAAGCTTTCTTT.

This clone was seen only once. Additional DNA sequences in this sample encode the identical CDR3. The chain uses TRBV9 and TRBJ2-7; the match to TRBD1 covers 7 bases. V gave up 3 bases and J gave up 2 bases; unmatched junction bases: 2. The CDR3 totals 13 residues. The germline V gene has CDR1 SGDLS and CDR2 YYNGEE. This CDR3 is CASSGQGAYEQYF. The CDR3 nucleotides read TGTGCCAGCAGCGGACAGGGAGCCTACGAGCAGTACTTC.

The chain carries TRBV4-1 and TRBJ1-2; 7 nucleotides align to TRBD1. The CDR3 has 15 residues. Germline CDR1 is MGHRA and CDR2 is YSYEKL. The junction had 6 bases not matched to a gene; V was cut back by 1 base and J by 4 bases. CDR3 sequence: CASSQGDRVLYGYTF. CDR3 coding DNA: TGCGCCAGCAGCCAAGGTGACAGGGTCCTCTATGGCTACACCTTC.

This sequence joins TRBV7-9 and TRBJ1-3; D perhaps matches TRBD1 (6 bases). The V end was cut by 4 bases, the J end by 7 bases, with 23 bases between. The CDR3 extends over 17 amino acids. Germline V gene sequence: CDR1 SEHNR, CDR2 FQNEAQ (reference sequence). This CDR3 is CASSSPSQGSMMNTIYF. The CDR3 coding sequence is TGTGCCAGCAGCTCACCGAGCCAGGGGAGCATGATGAACACCATATATTTT.

The chain carries TRBV27 and TRBJ1-1; tentatively, D is TRBD1 (5 bases). Germline V gives CDR1 MNHEY, CDR2 SMNVEV (reference sequence). V was clipped by 2 bases and J by 3 bases, with 10 bases between them. The CDR3 covers 14 residues. In nucleotides, the CDR3 is TGTGCCAGCAGTTTAGGGGGAGGGTACACTGAAGCTTTCTTT. It codes for CASSLGGGYTEAFF.

The chain recombines TRBV11-2 with TRBJ2-3, with D unclear. The CDR3 runs 14 residues. CDR1 is SGHAT, CDR2 FQNNGV, per germline. The ends were cut back, 3 bases at V and 2 bases at J, with 9 bases in the middle. The CDR3 is CASSFGAVTDTQYF. The CDR3 coding sequence is TGTGCCAGCAGCTTTGGTGCAGTCACAGATACGCAGTATTTT.

The V call is TRBV29-1, the J call TRBJ2-7, with D tentatively TRBD1 (5 bases). The germline V gene has CDR1 SQVTM and CDR2 ANQGSEA. The CDR3 totals 14 residues. V lost 1 base and J 0 bases, leaving 10 bases between the germline ends. The CDR3 bases are TGCAGCGTTGAAGTGGCAGGGTTCTCCTACGAGCAGTACTTC. Its translation: CSVEVAGFSYEQYF.

This chain links TRBV18 with TRBJ2-3, with D uncertain. The CDR3 totals 16 residues. In germline, CDR1 is KGHSH, CDR2 LQKENI. V was shortened by 2 bases and J by 2 bases, with 14 bases between the two germline ends. The CDR3 sequence: CASSPVLNSITDTQYF. The CDR3 coding sequence is TGTGCCAGCTCACCAGTGTTAAACAGTATCACAGATACGCAGTATTTT.

This sequence joins TRBV4-2 and TRBJ2-3; 10 bases line up with TRBD2. With 0 bases clipped from V and 8 bases from J, the junction kept 8 bases outside the gene matches. The CDR3 covers 16 residues. CDR1 and CDR2 from the germline V gene are LGHNA and YNFKEQ. The CDR3 sequence is CASSQDGAGGLGTQYF. The CDR3 DNA reads as TGTGCCAGCAGCCAAGACGGAGCGGGGGGGCTCGGTACGCAGTATTTT.

V is TRBV7-8 and J is TRBJ1-2; D is undetermined. CDR3 length: 14 amino acids. Trimming removed 6 bases at V and 4 bases at J, with 15 bases between. Germline-derived CDR1 and CDR2 are SGHVS and FQNEAQ. The CDR3 DNA reads as TGTGCCAGCAGTTCACAGCCAGCCCCCTATGGCTACACCTTC. Encoded protein: CASSSQPAPYGYTF.